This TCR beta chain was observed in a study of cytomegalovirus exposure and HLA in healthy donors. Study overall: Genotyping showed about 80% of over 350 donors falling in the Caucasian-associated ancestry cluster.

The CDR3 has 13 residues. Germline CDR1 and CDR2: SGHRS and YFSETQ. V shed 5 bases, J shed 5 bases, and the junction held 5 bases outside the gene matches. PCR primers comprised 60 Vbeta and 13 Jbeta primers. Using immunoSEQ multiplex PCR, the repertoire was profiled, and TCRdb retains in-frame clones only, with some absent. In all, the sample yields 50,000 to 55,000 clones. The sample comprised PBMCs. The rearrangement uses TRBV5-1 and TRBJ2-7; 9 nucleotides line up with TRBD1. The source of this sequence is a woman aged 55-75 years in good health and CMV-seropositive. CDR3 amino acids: CASRHTGGDEQYF. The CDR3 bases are TGCGCCAGCAGGCATACAGGGGGCGACGAGCAGTACTTC.